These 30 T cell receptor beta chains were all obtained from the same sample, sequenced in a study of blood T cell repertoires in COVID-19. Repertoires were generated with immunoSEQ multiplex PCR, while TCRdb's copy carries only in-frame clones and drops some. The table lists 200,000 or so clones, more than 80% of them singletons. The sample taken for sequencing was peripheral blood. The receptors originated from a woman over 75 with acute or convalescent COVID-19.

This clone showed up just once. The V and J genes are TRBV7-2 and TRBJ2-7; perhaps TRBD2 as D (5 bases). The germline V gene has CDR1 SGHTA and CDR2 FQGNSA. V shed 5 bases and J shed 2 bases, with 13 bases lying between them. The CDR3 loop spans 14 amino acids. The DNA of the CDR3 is TGTGCCAGCAGCAACAGAGGGCTAGCCTACGAGCAGTACTTC. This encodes CASSNRGLAYEQYF.

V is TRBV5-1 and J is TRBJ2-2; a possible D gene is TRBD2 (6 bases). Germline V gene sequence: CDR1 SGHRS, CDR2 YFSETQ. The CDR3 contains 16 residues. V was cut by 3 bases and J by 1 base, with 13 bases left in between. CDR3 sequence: CASSYTGTQNTGELFF. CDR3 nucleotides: TGCGCCAGCAGCTACACCGGGACTCAGAACACCGGGGAGCTGTTTTTT. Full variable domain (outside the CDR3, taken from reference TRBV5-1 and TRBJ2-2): KAGVTQTPRYLIKTRGQQVTLSCSPISGHRSVSWYQQTPGQGLQFLFEYFSETQRNKGNFPGRFSGRQFSNSRSEMNVSTLELGDSALYLCASSYTGTQNTGELFFGEGSRLTVL.

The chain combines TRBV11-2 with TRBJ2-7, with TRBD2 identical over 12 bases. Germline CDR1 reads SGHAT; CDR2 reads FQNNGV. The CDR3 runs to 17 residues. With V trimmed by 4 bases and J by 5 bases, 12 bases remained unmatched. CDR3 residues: CASSYAPGTSGFHEQYF. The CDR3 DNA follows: TGTGCCAGCAGCTATGCACCCGGGACTAGCGGGTTCCACGAGCAGTACTTC.

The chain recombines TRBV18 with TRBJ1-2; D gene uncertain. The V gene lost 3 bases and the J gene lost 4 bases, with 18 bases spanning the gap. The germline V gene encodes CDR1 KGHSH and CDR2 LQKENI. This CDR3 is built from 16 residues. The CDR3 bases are TGTGCCAGCTCACCCGACCCGAAGAGGGCTGTCTATGGCTACACCTTC. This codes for CASSPDPKRAVYGYTF.

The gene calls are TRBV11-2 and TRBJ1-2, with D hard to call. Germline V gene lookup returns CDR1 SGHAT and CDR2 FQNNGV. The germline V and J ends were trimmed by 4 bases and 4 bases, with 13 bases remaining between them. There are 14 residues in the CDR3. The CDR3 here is CASSSLLSGYGYTF. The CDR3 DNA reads TGTGCCAGCAGCTCCCTACTTAGCGGCTATGGCTACACCTTC.

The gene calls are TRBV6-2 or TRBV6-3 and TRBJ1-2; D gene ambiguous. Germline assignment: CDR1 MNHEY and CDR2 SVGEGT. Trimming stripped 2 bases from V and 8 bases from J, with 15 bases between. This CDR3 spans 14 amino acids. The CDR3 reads CASSYGGPLGGYTF. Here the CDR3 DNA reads TGTGCCAGCAGTTACGGAGGTCCCCTGGGAGGCTACACCTTC.

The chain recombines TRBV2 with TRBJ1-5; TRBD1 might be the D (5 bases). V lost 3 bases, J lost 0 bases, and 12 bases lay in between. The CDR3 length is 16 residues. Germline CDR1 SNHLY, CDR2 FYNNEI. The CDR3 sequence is CASSDSGRRSNQPQHF. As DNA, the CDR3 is TGTGCCAGCAGTGATTCAGGGCGACGTAGCAATCAGCCCCAGCATTTT.

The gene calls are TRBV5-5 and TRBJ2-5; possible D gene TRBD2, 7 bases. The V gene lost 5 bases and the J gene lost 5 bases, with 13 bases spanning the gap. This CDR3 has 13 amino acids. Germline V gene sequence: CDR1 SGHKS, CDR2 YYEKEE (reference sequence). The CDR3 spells CASRRGGVETQYF. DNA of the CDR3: TGTGCCAGCAGAAGGGGGGGCGTGGAGACCCAGTACTTC. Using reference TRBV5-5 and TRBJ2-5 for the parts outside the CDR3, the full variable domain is DAGVTQSPTHLIKTRGQQVTLRCSPISGHKSVSWYQQVLGQGPQFIFQYYEKEERGRGNFPDRFSARQFPNYSSELNVNALLLGDSALYLCASRRGGVETQYFGPGTRLLVL.

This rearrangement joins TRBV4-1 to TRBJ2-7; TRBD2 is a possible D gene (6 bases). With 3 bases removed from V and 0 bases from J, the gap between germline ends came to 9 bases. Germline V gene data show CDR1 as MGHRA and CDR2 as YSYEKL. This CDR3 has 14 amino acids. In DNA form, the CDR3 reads TGCGCCAGCAGCCACGGGACTGGCTCCTACGAGCAGTACTTC. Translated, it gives CASSHGTGSYEQYF.

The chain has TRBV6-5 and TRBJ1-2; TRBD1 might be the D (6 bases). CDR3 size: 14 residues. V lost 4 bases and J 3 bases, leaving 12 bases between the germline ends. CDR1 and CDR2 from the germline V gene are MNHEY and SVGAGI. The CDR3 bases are TGTGCCAGCAGTTCGACAGGCACCTACTATGGCTACACCTTC. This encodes CASSSTGTYYGYTF.

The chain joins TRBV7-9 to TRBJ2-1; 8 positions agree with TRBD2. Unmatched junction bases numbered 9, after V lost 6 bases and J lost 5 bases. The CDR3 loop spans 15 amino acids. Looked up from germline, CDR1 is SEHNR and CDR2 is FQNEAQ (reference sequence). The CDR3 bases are TGTGCCAGCAGTTTTAGCGGGAAAGGGGACAATGAGCAGTTCTTC. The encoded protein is CASSFSGKGDNEQFF.

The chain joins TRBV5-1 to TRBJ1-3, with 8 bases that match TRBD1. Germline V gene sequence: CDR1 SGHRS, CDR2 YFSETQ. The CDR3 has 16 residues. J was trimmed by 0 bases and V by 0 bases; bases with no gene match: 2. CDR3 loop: CASSLAGQGSGNTIYF. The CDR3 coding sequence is TGCGCCAGCAGCTTGGCCGGACAGGGCTCTGGAAACACCATATATTTT.

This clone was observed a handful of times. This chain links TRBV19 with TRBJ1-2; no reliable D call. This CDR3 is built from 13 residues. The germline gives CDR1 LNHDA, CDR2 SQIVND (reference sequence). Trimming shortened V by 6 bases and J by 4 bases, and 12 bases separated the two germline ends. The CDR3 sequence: CASSPRVSYGYTF. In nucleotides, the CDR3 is TGTGCCAGTAGCCCGAGGGTATCCTATGGCTACACCTTC. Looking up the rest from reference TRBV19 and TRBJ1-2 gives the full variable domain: DGGITQSPKYLFRKEGQNVTLSCEQNLNHDAMYWYRQDPGQGLRLIYYSQIVNDFQKGDIAEGYSVSREKKESFPLTVTSAQKNPTAFYLCASSPRVSYGYTFGSGTRLTVV.

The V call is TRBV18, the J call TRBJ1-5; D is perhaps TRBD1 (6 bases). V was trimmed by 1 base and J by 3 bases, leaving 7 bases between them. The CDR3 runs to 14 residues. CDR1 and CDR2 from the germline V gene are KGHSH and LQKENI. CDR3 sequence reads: CASSPRDNNQPQHF. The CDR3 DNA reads TGTGCCAGCTCACCACGGGACAACAATCAGCCCCAGCATTTT.

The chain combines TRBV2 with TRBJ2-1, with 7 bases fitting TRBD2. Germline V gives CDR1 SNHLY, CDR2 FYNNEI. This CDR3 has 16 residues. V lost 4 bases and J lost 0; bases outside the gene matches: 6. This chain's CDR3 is CASSAASGYSYNEQFF. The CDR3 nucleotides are TGTGCCAGCAGTGCCGCTAGCGGTTACTCCTACAATGAGCAGTTCTTC.

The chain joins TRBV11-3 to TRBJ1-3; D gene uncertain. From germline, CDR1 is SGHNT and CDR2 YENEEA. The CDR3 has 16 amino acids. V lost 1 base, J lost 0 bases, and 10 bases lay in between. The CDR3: CASSLVADSSGNTIYF. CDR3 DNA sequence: TGTGCCAGCAGCTTAGTCGCGGATAGCTCTGGAAACACCATATATTTT.

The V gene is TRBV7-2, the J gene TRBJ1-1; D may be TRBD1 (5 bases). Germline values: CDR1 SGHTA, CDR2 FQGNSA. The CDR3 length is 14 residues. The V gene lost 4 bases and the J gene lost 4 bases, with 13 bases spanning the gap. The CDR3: CASSSRQGSTEAFF. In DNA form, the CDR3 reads TGTGCCAGCAGCTCCAGGCAGGGTAGCACTGAAGCTTTCTTT.

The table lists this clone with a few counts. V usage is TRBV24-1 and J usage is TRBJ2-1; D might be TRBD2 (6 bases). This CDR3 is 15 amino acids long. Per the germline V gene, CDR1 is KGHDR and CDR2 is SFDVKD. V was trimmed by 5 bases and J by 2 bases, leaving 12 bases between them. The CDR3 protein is CATSARRDPYNEQFF. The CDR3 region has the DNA TGTGCCACCAGTGCGCGGCGGGACCCCTACAATGAGCAGTTCTTC.

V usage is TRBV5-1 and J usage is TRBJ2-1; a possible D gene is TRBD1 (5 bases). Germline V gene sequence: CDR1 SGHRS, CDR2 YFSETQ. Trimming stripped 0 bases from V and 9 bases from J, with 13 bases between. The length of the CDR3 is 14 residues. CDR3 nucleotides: TGCGCCAGCAGCTTGGTGTTGAAGGGGCGTGAGCAGTTCTTC. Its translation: CASSLVLKGREQFF.

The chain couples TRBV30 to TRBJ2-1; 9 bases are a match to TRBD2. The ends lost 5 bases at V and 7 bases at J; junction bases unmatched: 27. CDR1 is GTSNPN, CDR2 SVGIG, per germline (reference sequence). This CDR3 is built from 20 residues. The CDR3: CAWSPLTSGASAVDGNEQFF. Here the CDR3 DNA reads TGTGCCTGGTCTCCACTGACTAGCGGAGCGTCAGCGGTCGATGGGAATGAGCAGTTCTTC.

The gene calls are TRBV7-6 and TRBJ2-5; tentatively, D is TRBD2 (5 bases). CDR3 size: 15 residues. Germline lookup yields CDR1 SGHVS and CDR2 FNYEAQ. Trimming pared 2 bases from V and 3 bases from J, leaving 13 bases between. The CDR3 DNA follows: TGTGCCAGCAGCTTAAATCCGGGGAGAGAAGAGACCCAGTACTTC. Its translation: CASSLNPGREETQYF. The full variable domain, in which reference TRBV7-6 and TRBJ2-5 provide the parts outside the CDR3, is GAGVSQSPRYKVTKRGQDVALRCDPISGHVSLYWYRQALGQGPEFLTYFNYEAQQDKSGLPNDRFSAERPEGSISTLTIQRTEQRDSAMYRCASSLNPGREETQYFGPGTRLLVL.

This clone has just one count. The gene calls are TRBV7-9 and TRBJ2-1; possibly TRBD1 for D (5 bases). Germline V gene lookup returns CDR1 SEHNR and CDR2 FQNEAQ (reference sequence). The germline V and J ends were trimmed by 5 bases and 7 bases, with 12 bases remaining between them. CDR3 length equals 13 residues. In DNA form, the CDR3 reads TGTGCCAGCAGCCCACAGGTCTCGAATGAGCAGTTCTTC. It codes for CASSPQVSNEQFF. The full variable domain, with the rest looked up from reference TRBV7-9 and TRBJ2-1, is DTGVSQNPRHKITKRGQNVTFRCDPISEHNRLYWYRQTLGQGPEFLTYFQNEAQLEKSRLLSDRFSAERPKGSFSTLEIQRTEQGDSAMYLCASSPQVSNEQFFGPGTRLTVL.

The CDR3 spells CASSLWGPYPGELFF. The CDR3 nucleotides are TGTGCCAGCAGCCTGTGGGGGCCCTACCCCGGGGAGCTGTTTTTT. The chain employs TRBV5-4 and TRBJ2-2; a possible D gene is TRBD1 (6 bases). V lost 4 bases and J lost 6, with 16 bases in between. Germline loops: CDR1 SGHNT, CDR2 YYREEE (reference sequence). CDR3 length: 15 residues.

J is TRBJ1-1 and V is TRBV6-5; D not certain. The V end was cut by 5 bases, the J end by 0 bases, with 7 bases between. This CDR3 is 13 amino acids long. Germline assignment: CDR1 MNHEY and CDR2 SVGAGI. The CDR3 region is CASSLILNTEAFF. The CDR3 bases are TGTGCCAGCAGTCTTATCCTGAACACTGAAGCTTTCTTT.

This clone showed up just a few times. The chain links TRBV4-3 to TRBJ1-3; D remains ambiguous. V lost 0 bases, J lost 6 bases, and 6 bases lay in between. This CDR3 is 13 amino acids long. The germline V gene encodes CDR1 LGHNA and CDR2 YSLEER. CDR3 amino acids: CASSQDSSNTIYF. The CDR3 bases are TGCGCCAGCAGCCAAGATTCATCAAACACCATATATTTT.

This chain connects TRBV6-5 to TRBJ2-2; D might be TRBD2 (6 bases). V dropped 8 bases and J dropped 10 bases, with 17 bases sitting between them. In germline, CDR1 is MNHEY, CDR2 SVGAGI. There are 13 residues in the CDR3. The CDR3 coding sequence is TGTGCCAGCGGCAGGGTACTAGCAGTGGAGCTGTTTTTT. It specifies CASGRVLAVELFF.

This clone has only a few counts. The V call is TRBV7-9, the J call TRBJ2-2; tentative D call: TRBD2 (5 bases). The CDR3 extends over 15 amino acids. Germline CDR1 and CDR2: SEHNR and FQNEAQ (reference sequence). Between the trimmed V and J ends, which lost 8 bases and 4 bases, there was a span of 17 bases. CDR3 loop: CASATLGEITGELFF. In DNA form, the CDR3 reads TGTGCCAGCGCGACCCTGGGAGAGATCACCGGGGAGCTGTTTTTT.

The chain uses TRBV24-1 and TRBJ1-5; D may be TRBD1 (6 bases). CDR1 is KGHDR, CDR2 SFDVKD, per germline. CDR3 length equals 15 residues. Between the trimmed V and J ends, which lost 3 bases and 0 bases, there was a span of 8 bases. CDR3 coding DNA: TGTGCCACCAGTGATCGCAGGGGTAGCAATCAGCCCCAGCATTTT. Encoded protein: CATSDRRGSNQPQHF.

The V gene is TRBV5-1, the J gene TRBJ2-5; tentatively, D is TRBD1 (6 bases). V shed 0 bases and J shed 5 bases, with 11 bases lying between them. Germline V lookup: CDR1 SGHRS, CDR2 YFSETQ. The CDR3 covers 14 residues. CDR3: CASSLAGVGETQYF. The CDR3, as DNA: TGCGCCAGCAGCTTGGCAGGGGTGGGGGAGACCCAGTACTTC.

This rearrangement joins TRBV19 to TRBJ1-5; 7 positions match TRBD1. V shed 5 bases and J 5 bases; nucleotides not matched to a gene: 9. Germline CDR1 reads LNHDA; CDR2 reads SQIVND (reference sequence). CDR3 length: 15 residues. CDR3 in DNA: TGTGCCAGTAGTGCGTTGACAGGGCAGGATCAGCCCCAGCATTTT. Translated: CASSALTGQDQPQHF.